The 25 T cell receptor beta chains below all came from one sample that was sequenced in a study of cytomegalovirus exposure and HLA in healthy donors. PCR used 60 Vbeta primers and 13 Jbeta primers. Clones were sequenced by immunoSEQ multiplex PCR, and TCRdb holds only the in-frame ones, with some missing. The sample lists around 150,000 clones, over 75% seen once, with less than 5% in the top ten. The sequenced sample consisted of PBMCs. The receptors here all came from a man under 40 in good health.

The chain carries TRBV18 and TRBJ1-4; TRBD1 aligns across 7 bases. The CDR3 runs 16 residues. V lost 1 base, J lost 5 bases, and 7 bases stayed unmatched. In germline, CDR1 is KGHSH, CDR2 LQKENI. The CDR3 DNA reads as TGTGCCAGCTCACCACGTCCGGGACAGACGAATGAAAAACTGTTTTTT. This translates into CASSPRPGQTNEKLFF.

The chain joins TRBV6-5 to TRBJ1-3; D is unclear. V lost 2 bases, J lost 0 bases, and 11 bases lay in between. The CDR3 covers 16 residues. Germline-derived CDR1 and CDR2 are MNHEY and SVGAGI. The CDR3 sequence: CASSYNTAASGNTIYF. CDR3 DNA sequence: TGTGCCAGCAGTTACAACACCGCTGCCTCTGGAAACACCATATATTTT.

The V call is TRBV7-8, the J call TRBJ2-7; no clear D. Germline V gives CDR1 SGHVS, CDR2 FQNEAQ. This CDR3 region has 15 residues. With 5 bases removed from V and 2 bases from J, the gap between germline ends came to 16 bases. For the CDR3, the DNA is TGTGCCAGCAGCCGCGAGCAGGCCGTTACCTACGAGCAGTACTTC. The encoded protein is CASSREQAVTYEQYF.

The CDR3 DNA reads as TGTGCCAGCAGTTCTTCCAGTATGGTCAATCAGCCCCAGCATTTT. It encodes CASSSSSMVNQPQHF. The chain couples TRBV27 to TRBJ1-5; no firm D call. The CDR3 extends over 15 amino acids. V was clipped by 4 bases and J by 3 bases, with 13 bases between them. Germline V gives CDR1 MNHEY, CDR2 SMNVEV (reference sequence).

The genes are TRBV11-3 and TRBJ1-4; perhaps TRBD1 as D (5 bases). CDR1 and CDR2 (germline): SGHNT, YENEEA. V lost 3 bases to trimming and J lost 4 bases, with 9 bases between them. This CDR3 contains 14 residues. The CDR3 spells CASSFRAGNEKLFF. DNA for the CDR3: TGTGCCAGCAGCTTCAGGGCTGGTAATGAAAAACTGTTTTTT.

This clone was recorded only once. The chain combines TRBV6-4 with TRBJ2-2; a possible D gene is TRBD2 (7 bases). V was pared by 5 bases and J by 3 bases, with 13 bases between. The germline V gene encodes CDR1 MRHNA and CDR2 SNTAGT. The CDR3 runs to 15 residues. The DNA for the CDR3 is TGTGCCAGCAGTCCCCGGGGGGCCGACACCGGGGAGCTGTTTTTT. This sequence encodes CASSPRGADTGELFF.

This sequence joins TRBV25-1 and TRBJ2-3; D is perhaps TRBD1 (6 bases). CDR3 length: 16 residues. Germline CDR1 and CDR2: MGHDK and SYGVNS. With 5 bases removed from V and 1 base from J, the gap between germline ends came to 16 bases. As DNA, the CDR3 is TGTGCCAGCAGTCGGGCGCTGGGGGCGGGCACAGATACGCAGTATTTT. Its translation: CASSRALGAGTDTQYF.

This clone was seen only a few times. This sequence joins TRBV18 and TRBJ2-6; D uncertain. Trimming stripped 2 bases from V and 3 bases from J, with 8 bases between. The CDR3 is 15 amino acids. CDR1 and CDR2 from the germline V gene are KGHSH and LQKENI. The chain's CDR3 is CASSPIELGANVLTF. As DNA, the CDR3 is TGTGCCAGCTCACCAATCGAACTTGGGGCCAACGTCCTGACTTTC.

This chain joins TRBV5-4 and TRBJ1-2; 7 bases agree with TRBD1. CDR1 SGHNT and CDR2 YYREEE come from the germline V gene (reference sequence). The CDR3 extends over 15 amino acids. The trim removed 3 bases at V and 4 bases at J, leaving 9 bases unmatched. The CDR3 DNA reads TGTGCCAGCAGCTGGGGGACAGCCGAGGGCTATGGCTACACCTTC. This codes for CASSWGTAEGYGYTF.

The CDR3 protein is CASSLEEDTEAFF. CDR3 DNA sequence: TGCGCCAGCAGCTTAGAGGAGGACACTGAAGCTTTCTTT. J is TRBJ1-1 and V is TRBV5-1; D unresolved. The CDR3 has 13 amino acids. V lost 2 bases and J 3 bases, leaving 8 bases between the germline ends. Germline V gives CDR1 SGHRS, CDR2 YFSETQ.

The chain combines TRBV7-9 with TRBJ1-2; a weak D match, TRBD1 (5 bases). V lost 1 base and J lost 1, with 10 bases in between. The CDR3 is 15 residues long. Per germline, CDR1 SEHNR and CDR2 FQNEAQ (reference sequence). For the CDR3, the DNA is TGTGCCAGCAGCTTAGGGGCGGGGCTTAACTATGGCTACACCTTC. Encoded protein: CASSLGAGLNYGYTF.

The chain joins TRBV6-6 to TRBJ2-7; a weak D match, TRBD1 (6 bases). Germline values: CDR1 MNHNY, CDR2 SVGAGI (reference sequence). The CDR3 loop spans 14 amino acids. V dropped 5 bases and J dropped 2 bases, with 13 bases sitting between them. Here the CDR3 reads CASSRLGQTYEQYF. The CDR3 DNA reads as TGTGCCAGCAGTCGATTAGGACAGACCTACGAGCAGTACTTC.

The rearrangement uses TRBV7-2 and TRBJ2-7; D unclear. Germline CDR1 reads SGHTA; CDR2 reads FQGNSA. With 5 bases removed from V and 1 base from J, the gap between germline ends came to 18 bases. CDR3 length: 16 amino acids. The CDR3, as DNA: TGTGCCAGCAGCGAAAGACCAGGAAGTCCATCCTACGAGCAGTACTTC. Protein product: CASSERPGSPSYEQYF.

The chain carries TRBV19 and TRBJ2-6, with D tentatively TRBD1 (5 bases). Germline lookup yields CDR1 LNHDA and CDR2 SQIVND (reference sequence). The V gene lost 3 bases and the J gene lost 0 bases, with 12 bases spanning the gap. CDR3 length: 17 amino acids. This CDR3 is CASSIIQGSSGANVLTF. The CDR3 DNA is TGTGCCAGTAGTATTATCCAGGGATCCTCTGGGGCCAACGTCCTGACTTTC.

V is TRBV4-2 and J is TRBJ2-2, with 7 bases matching TRBD1. Germline V lookup: CDR1 LGHNA, CDR2 YNFKEQ. The junction had 6 bases not matched to a gene; V was cut back by 0 bases and J by 2 bases. The CDR3 has 17 amino acids. CDR3 protein: CASSQDPGQANTGELFF. CDR3 nucleotides: TGTGCCAGCAGCCAAGATCCTGGACAGGCTAACACCGGGGAGCTGTTTTTT.

This chain links TRBV6-5 with TRBJ1-1; D is possibly TRBD1 (6 bases). CDR3 length: 14 residues. Germline V gene lookup returns CDR1 MNHEY and CDR2 SVGAGI. The germline V and J ends were trimmed by 4 bases and 1 base, with 10 bases remaining between them. DNA for the CDR3: TGTGCCAGCAGTTCCTCGACAGGGAACACTGAAGCTTTCTTT. Translation: CASSSSTGNTEAFF.

The V and J genes are TRBV27 and TRBJ1-2; TRBD1 aligns across 8 bases. Per the germline V gene, CDR1 is MNHEY and CDR2 is SMNVEV (reference sequence). There are 14 residues in the CDR3. V lost 3 bases and J lost 2; bases outside the gene matches: 2. CDR3 in amino acids: CASSLGTGNYGYTF. The CDR3, as DNA: TGTGCCAGCAGTTTGGGGACAGGAAACTATGGCTACACCTTC.

The chain is built from TRBV25-1 and TRBJ2-5, with no clear D. This CDR3 is built from 13 residues. The V end lost 4 bases, the J end lost 1 base, and 7 bases lay between the germline ends. CDR1 is MGHDK, CDR2 SYGVNS, per germline. The CDR3 coding sequence is TGTGCCAGCAGTGGTGGCAGCCAAGAGACCCAGTACTTC. Translated: CASSGGSQETQYF. The complete variable domain, with remaining parts taken from reference TRBV25-1 and TRBJ2-5, reads EADIYQTPRYLVIGTGKKITLECSQTMGHDKMYWYQQDPGMELHLIHYSYGVNSTEKGDLSSESTVSRIRTEHFPLTLESARPSHTSQYLCASSGGSQETQYFGPGTRLLVL.

V usage is TRBV18 and J usage is TRBJ2-6; TRBD1 matches at 9 bases. The CDR3 covers 17 residues. Trimming removed 4 bases from V and 0 bases from J; junction bases left unmatched: 4. CDR1 is KGHSH, CDR2 LQKENI, per germline. Here the CDR3 DNA reads TGTGCCAGCTCACGGACAGGGGCCCTCTCTGGGGCCAACGTCCTGACTTTC. Translated: CASSRTGALSGANVLTF.

This clone appeared a single time. This chain connects TRBV7-9 to TRBJ2-7; TRBD2 matches 7 bases. The CDR3 loop spans 16 amino acids. Germline values: CDR1 SEHNR, CDR2 FQNEAQ (reference sequence). After removal of 5 bases from V and 0 bases from J, the junction contained 10 bases not matched to a gene. CDR3 in amino acids: CASSGAAGEGSYEQYF. In DNA, the CDR3 is TGTGCCAGCAGCGGAGCCGCGGGGGAGGGCTCCTACGAGCAGTACTTC. The whole variable domain, remainder taken from reference TRBV7-9 and TRBJ2-7, is DTGVSQNPRHKITKRGQNVTFRCDPISEHNRLYWYRQTLGQGPEFLTYFQNEAQLEKSRLLSDRFSAERPKGSFSTLEIQRTEQGDSAMYLCASSGAAGEGSYEQYFGPGTRLTVT.

This clone was detected a few times. This chain links TRBV6-5 with TRBJ2-7; D gene unclear. The V end lost 0 bases, the J end lost 4 bases, and 16 bases lay between the germline ends. Germline CDR1 reads MNHEY; CDR2 reads SVGAGI. This CDR3 contains 16 residues. The chain's CDR3 is CASSYSPQPSSYEQYF. The CDR3 DNA follows: TGTGCCAGCAGTTACTCGCCACAGCCTTCGTCTTACGAGCAGTACTTC.

The chain joins TRBV6-1 to TRBJ2-7; tentative D call: TRBD2 (6 bases). Germline values: CDR1 MNHNS, CDR2 SASEGT. The germline V and J ends were trimmed by 2 bases and 2 bases, with 13 bases remaining between them. The CDR3 has 15 residues. CDR3 DNA: TGTGCCAGCAGTGAACTGGCGGGGCAACCCTACGAGCAGTACTTC. This gives the protein CASSELAGQPYEQYF.

This sequence joins TRBV7-2 and TRBJ2-1; TRBD2 agrees at 8 bases. V gave up 3 bases and J gave up 7 bases; unmatched junction bases: 14. The CDR3 contains 17 residues. Per germline, CDR1 SGHTA and CDR2 FQGNSA. DNA of the CDR3: TGTGCCAGCAGCTTTGCCTTCGAATGGAGCGGGAGAAATGAGCAGTTCTTC. Protein sequence: CASSFAFEWSGRNEQFF.

This sequence joins TRBV15 and TRBJ2-5; 9 positions match TRBD1. The closer fit of TRBJ2-7 to the DNA end suggests the J call may be wrong. Germline V lookup: CDR1 LNHNV, CDR2 YYDKDF (reference sequence). The CDR3 extends over 14 amino acids. CDR3 DNA sequence: TGTGCCACCAGCAGATTGACAGGGGGCTACGAGCAGTACTTC. It translates to CATSRLTGGYEQYF.

This clone occurred once. This chain links TRBV6-1 with TRBJ1-1; tentative D call: TRBD1 (6 bases). V was pared by 5 bases and J by 0 bases, with 13 bases between. Germline CDR1 reads MNHNS; CDR2 reads SASEGT. There are 15 residues in the CDR3. CDR3 region: CASSWEQGLNTEAFF. As DNA, the CDR3 is TGTGCCAGCAGTTGGGAACAGGGACTGAACACTGAAGCTTTCTTT.